The following is a T cell receptor (beta chain) sequence with its context. The data are from a study of blood T cell repertoires in COVID-19. Study-level information: Researchers got acute and convalescent COVID-19 samples from the United States, Italy and Spain. The analysed material was cDNA or gDNA that came from T cells, B-cell-depleted T cells, or PBMCs.

Per the original data handling: Nucleated cell counts were estimated from reference gene primer amplification. Produced via immunoSEQ multiplex PCR; TCRdb's table is partial and in-frame only. Clone size and the V and J calls come from that table; the DNA yielded D and trimming. The sample contains 100,000 to 150,000 clones, about 80% of which appear only once. CDR3 size: 14 residues. J lost 8 bases, V lost 6 bases, and 9 bases had no gene match. The germline V gene has CDR1 SGHTA and CDR2 FQGNSA. The sequenced material came from peripheral blood. This chain links TRBV7-2 with TRBJ2-2, with TRBD2 identical over 7 bases. The origin of this receptor is a man aged 40-55 years with active or convalescent COVID-19. Here the CDR3 reads CASSTGRTEGELFF. CDR3 bases: TGTGCCAGCAGTACCGGGAGGACGGAGGGGGAGCTGTTTTTT.